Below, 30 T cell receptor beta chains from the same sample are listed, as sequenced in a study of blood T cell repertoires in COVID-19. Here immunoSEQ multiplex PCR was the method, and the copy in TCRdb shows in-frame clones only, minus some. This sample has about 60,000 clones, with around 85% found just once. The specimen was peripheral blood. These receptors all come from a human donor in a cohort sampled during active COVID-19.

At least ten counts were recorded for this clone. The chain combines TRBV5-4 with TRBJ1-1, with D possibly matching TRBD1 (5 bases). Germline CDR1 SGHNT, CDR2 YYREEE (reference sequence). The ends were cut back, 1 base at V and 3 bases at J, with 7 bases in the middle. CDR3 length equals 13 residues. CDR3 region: CASSLQQDTEAFF. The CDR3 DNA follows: TGTGCCAGCAGCTTGCAACAGGACACTGAAGCTTTCTTT.

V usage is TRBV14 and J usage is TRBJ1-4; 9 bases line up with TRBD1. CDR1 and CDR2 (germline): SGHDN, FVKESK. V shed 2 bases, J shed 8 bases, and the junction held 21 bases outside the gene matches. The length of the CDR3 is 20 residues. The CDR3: CASSQWRMGTGTGRKEKLFF. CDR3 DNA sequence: TGTGCCAGCAGCCAATGGAGAATGGGGACAGGGACGGGACGAAAAGAAAAACTGTTTTTT.

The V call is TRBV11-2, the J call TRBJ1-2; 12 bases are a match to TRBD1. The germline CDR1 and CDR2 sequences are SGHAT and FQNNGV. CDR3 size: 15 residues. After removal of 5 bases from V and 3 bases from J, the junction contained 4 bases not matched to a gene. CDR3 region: CASSGTGGAYYGYTF. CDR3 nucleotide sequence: TGTGCCAGCAGCGGGACAGGGGGCGCGTACTATGGCTACACCTTC.

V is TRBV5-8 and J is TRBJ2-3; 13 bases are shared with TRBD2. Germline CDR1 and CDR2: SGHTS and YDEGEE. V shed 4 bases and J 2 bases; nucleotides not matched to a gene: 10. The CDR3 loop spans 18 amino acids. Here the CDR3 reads CASSLRRLAGGPTDTQYF. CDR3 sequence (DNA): TGTGCCAGCAGCCTCCGGAGACTAGCGGGGGGACCCACAGATACGCAGTATTTT.

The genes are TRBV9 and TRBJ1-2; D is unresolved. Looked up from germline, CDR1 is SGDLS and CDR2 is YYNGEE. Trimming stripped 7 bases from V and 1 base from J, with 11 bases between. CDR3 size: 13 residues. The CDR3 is CASARPSNYGYTF. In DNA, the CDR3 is TGTGCCAGCGCGAGGCCAAGTAACTATGGCTACACCTTC.

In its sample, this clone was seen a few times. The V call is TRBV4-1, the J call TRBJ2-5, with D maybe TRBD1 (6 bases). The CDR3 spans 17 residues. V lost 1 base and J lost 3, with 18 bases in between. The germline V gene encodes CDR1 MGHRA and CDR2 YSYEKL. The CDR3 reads CASSQVLDRLAKETQYF. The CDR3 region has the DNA TGCGCCAGCAGCCAAGTCCTGGACAGATTAGCTAAAGAGACCCAGTACTTC.

The CDR3 loop is CASSFAADSYNEQFF. The CDR3 DNA reads as TGTGCCAGCAGCTTTGCAGCGGACTCCTACAATGAGCAGTTCTTC. This chain connects TRBV7-8 to TRBJ2-1; maybe TRBD2 (5 bases). The CDR3 consists of 15 residues. Per germline, CDR1 SGHVS and CDR2 FQNEAQ. Trimming took 3 bases from V and 0 from J, leaving 9 bases between them.

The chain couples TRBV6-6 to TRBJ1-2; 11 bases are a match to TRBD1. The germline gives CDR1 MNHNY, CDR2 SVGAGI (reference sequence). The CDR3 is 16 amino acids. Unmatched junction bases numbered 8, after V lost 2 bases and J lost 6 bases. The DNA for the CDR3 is TGTGCCAGCAGTTACGCCCAGGACAGGGGGCGGGATGGCTACACCTTC. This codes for CASSYAQDRGRDGYTF.

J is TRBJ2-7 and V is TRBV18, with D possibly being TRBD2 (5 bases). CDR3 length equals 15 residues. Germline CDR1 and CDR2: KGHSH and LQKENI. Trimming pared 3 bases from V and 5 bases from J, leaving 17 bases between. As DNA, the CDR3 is TGTGCCAGCTCACCCCCGGCTCTAGCTCTCCACGAGCAGTACTTC. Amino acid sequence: CASSPPALALHEQYF.

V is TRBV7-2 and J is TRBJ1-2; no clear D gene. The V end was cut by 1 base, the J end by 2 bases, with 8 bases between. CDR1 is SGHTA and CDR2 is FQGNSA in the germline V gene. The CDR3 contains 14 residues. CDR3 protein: CASSLDSPNYGYTF. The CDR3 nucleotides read TGTGCCAGCAGCTTAGACAGCCCAAACTATGGCTACACCTTC.

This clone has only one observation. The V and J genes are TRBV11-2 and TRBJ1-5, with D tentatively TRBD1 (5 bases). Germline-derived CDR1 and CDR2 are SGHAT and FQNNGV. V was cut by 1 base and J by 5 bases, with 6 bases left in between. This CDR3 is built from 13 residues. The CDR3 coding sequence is TGTGCCAGCAGCTTAGCAGGGTATCAGCCCCAGCATTTT. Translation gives CASSLAGYQPQHF.

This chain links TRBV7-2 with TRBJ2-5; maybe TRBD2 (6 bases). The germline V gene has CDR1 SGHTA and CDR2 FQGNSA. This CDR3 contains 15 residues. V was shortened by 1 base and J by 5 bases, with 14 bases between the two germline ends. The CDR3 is CASSLVPRGGETQYF. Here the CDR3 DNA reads TGTGCCAGCAGCTTAGTTCCGCGGGGCGGGGAGACCCAGTACTTC.

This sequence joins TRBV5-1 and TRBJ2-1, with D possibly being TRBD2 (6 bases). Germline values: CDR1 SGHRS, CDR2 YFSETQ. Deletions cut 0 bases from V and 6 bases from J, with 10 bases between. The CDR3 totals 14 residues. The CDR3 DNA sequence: TGCGCCAGCAGCTTGGTGGGACTCCTCAATGAGCAGTTCTTC. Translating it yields CASSLVGLLNEQFF. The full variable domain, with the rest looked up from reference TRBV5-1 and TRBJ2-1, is KAGVTQTPRYLIKTRGQQVTLSCSPISGHRSVSWYQQTPGQGLQFLFEYFSETQRNKGNFPGRFSGRQFSNSRSEMNVSTLELGDSALYLCASSLVGLLNEQFFGPGTRLTVL.

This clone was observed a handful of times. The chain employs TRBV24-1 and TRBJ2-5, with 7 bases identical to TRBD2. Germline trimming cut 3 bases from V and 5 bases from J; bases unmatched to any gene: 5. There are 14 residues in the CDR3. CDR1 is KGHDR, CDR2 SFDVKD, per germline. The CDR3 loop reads CATSDTTSWETQYF. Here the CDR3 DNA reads TGTGCCACCAGTGATACGACTAGCTGGGAGACCCAGTACTTC.

The CDR3 nucleotides are TGTGCCAGCAGCGACGGAGGTCTCGCCAATTCACCCCTCCACTTT. Encoded protein: CASSDGGLANSPLHF. The V and J genes are TRBV25-1 and TRBJ1-6; D call uncertain. This CDR3 region has 15 residues. Germline V CDR1 and CDR2: MGHDK, SYGVNS. Trimming took off 6 bases at V and 7 bases at J, with 16 bases between the two ends.

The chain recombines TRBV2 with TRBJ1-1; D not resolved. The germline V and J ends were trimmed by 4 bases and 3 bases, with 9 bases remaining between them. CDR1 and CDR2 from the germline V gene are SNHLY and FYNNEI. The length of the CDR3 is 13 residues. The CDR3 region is CASSGYLYTEAFF. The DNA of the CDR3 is TGTGCCAGCAGTGGATACTTGTACACTGAAGCTTTCTTT.

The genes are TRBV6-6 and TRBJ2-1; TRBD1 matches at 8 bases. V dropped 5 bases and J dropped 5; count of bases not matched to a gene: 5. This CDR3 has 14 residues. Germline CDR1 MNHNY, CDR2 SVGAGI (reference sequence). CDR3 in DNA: TGTGCCAGCAGTCCTCAGACAGGGGACAATGAGCAGTTCTTC. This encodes CASSPQTGDNEQFF.

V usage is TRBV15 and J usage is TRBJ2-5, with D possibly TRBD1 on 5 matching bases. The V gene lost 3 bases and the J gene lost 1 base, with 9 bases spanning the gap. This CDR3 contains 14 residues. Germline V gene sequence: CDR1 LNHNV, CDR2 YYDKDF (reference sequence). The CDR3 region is CATSRDKGQETQYF. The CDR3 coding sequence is TGTGCCACCAGCAGGGACAAGGGCCAAGAGACCCAGTACTTC.

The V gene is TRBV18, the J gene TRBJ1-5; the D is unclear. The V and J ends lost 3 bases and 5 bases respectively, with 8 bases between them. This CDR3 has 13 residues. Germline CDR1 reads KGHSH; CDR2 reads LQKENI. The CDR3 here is CASSPDGDQPQHF. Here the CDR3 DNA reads TGTGCCAGCTCACCCGACGGAGATCAGCCCCAGCATTTT.

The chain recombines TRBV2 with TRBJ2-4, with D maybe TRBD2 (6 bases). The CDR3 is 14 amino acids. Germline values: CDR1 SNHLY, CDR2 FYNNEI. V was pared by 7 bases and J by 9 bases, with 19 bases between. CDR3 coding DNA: TGTGCCAGCACCCTCGGCAGGGCGGGAAGCATTCAGTACTTC. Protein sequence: CASTLGRAGSIQYF.

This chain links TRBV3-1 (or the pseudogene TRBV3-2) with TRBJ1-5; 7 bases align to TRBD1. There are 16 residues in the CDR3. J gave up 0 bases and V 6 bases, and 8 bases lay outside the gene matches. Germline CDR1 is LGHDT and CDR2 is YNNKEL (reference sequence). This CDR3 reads CASSPGTANSNQPQHF. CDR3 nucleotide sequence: TGTGCCAGCAGTCCCGGGACAGCAAATAGCAATCAGCCCCAGCATTTT.

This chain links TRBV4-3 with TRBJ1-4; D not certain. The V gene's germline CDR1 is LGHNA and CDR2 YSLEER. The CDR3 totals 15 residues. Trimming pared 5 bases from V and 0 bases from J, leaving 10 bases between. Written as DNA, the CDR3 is TGCGCCAGCAGCACGTGGAGAGCAACTAATGAAAAACTGTTTTTT. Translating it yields CASSTWRATNEKLFF.

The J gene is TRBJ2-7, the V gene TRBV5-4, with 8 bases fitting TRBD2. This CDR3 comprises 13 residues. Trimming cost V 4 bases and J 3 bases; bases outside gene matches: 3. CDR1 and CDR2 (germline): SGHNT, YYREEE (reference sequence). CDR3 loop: CASSAGLDYEQYF. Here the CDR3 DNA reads TGTGCCAGCAGCGCGGGACTAGACTACGAGCAGTACTTC.

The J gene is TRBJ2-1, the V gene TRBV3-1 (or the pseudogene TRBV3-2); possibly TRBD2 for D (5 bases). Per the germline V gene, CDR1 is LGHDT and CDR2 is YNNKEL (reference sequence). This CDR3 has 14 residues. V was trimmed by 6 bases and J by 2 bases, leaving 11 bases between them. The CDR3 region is CASRDRGPYNEQFF. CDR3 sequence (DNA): TGTGCCAGCAGGGATCGGGGTCCCTACAATGAGCAGTTCTTC.

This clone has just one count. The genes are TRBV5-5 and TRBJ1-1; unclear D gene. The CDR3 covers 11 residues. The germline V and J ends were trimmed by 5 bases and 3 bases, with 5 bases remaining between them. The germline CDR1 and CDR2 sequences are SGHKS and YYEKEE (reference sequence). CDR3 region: CASRGDTEAFF. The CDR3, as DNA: TGTGCCAGCAGAGGAGACACTGAAGCTTTCTTT.

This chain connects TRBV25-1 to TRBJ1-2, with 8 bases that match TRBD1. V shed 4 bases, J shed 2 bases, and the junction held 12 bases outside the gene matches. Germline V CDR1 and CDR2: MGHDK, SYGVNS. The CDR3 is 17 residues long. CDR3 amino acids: CASSGKNRDRINYGYTF. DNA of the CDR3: TGTGCCAGCAGTGGTAAAAACCGGGACAGGATAAACTATGGCTACACCTTC.

The CDR3 loop reads CASSPSGANVLTF. CDR3 in DNA: TGTGCCAGTAGCCCATCTGGGGCCAACGTCCTGACTTTC. V gene TRBV19 combines with J gene TRBJ2-6; D is ambiguous. The germline V gene has CDR1 LNHDA and CDR2 SQIVND (reference sequence). The CDR3 contains 13 residues. V was clipped by 6 bases and J by 1 base, with 4 bases between them. Looking up the rest from reference TRBV19 and TRBJ2-6 gives the full variable domain: DGGITQSPKYLFRKEGQNVTLSCEQNLNHDAMYWYRQDPGQGLRLIYYSQIVNDFQKGDIAEGYSVSREKKESFPLTVTSAQKNPTAFYLCASSPSGANVLTFGAGSRLTVL.

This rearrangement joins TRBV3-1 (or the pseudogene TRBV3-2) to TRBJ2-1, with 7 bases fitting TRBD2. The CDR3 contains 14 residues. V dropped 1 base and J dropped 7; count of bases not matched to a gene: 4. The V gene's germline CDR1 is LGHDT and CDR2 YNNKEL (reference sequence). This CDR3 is CASSQGLASNEQFF. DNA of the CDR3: TGTGCCAGCAGCCAAGGACTAGCTTCTAATGAGCAGTTCTTC.

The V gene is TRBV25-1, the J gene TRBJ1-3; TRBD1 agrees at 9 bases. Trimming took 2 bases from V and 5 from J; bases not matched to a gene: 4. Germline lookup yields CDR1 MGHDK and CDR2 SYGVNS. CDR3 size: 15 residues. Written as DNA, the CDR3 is TGTGCCAGCAGTGAAGGGACAGGGCGGCGAAACACCATATATTTT. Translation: CASSEGTGRRNTIYF.

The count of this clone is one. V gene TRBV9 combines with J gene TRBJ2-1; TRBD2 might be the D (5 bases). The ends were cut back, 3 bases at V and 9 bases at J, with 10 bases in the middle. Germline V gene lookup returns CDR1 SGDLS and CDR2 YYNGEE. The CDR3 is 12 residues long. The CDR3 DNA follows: TGTGCCAGCAGCGACGGACGGGGTGAGCAGTTCTTC. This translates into CASSDGRGEQFF.